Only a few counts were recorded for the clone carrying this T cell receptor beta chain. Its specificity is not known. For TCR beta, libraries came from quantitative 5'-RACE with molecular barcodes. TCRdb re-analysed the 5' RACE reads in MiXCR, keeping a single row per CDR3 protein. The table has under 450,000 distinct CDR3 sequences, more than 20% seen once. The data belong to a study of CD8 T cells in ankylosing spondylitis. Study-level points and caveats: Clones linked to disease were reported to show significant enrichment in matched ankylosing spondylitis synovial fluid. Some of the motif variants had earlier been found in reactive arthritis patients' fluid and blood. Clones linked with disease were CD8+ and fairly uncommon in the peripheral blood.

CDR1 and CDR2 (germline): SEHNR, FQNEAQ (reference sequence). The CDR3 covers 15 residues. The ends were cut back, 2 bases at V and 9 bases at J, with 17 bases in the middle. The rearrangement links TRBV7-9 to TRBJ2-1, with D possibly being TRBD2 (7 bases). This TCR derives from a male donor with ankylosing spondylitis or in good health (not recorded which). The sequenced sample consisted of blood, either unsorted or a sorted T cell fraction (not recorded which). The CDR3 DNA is TGTGCCAGCAGCTTACGGTGGGGGGGCCTTGTTGAGCAGTTCTTC. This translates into CASSLRWGGLVEQFF.